This T cell receptor beta chain was captured in a study of cytomegalovirus exposure and HLA in healthy donors. The germline V gene encodes CDR1 SGHNT and CDR2 YENEEA. Trimming stripped 4 bases from V and 7 bases from J, with 8 bases between. The CDR3 is 12 amino acids. Details on this clone: Its antigen remains unidentified.

The primer mix had 60 Vbeta and 13 Jbeta primers. Data came from immunoSEQ multiplex PCR; TCRdb stores just in-frame clones and leaves some out. The sample shows about 170,000 clones, over 70% of them seen only once. Points from the study as a whole: CMV serostatus was the sole immune exposure information available. Earlier findings revealed that most TCR beta V segments proved productive either about 90% or about 30% of the time. The authors listed over 150 TCR beta chains as cytomegalovirus-associated.

The chain recombines TRBV11-3 with TRBJ2-1, with D perhaps TRBD1 (5 bases). Sequenced material: PBMCs. This receptor was taken from a woman in her 50s in good health and CMV-seropositive. Here the CDR3 DNA reads TGTGCCAGCAGCTCGACAGCTAATGAGCAGTTCTTC. This translates into CASSSTANEQFF.